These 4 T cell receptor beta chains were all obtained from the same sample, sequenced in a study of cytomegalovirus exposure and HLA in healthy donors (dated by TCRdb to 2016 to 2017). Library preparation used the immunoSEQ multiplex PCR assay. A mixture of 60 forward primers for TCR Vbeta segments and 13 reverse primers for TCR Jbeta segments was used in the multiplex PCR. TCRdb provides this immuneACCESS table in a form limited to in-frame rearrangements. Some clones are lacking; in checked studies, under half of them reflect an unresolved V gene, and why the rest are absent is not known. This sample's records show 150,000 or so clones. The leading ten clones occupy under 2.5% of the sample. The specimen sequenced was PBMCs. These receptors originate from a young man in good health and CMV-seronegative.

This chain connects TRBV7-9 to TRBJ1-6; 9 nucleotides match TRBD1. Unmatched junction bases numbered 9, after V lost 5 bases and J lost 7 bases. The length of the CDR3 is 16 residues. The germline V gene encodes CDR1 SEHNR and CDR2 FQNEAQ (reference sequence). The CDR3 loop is CASSPQGQGRNSPLHF. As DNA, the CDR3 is TGTGCCAGCAGCCCACAGGGACAGGGACGGAATTCACCCCTCCACTTT. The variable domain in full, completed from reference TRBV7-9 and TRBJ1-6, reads DTGVSQNPRHKITKRGQNVTFRCDPISEHNRLYWYRQTLGQGPEFLTYFQNEAQLEKSRLLSDRFSAERPKGSFSTLEIQRTEQGDSAMYLCASSPQGQGRNSPLHFGNGTRLTVT.

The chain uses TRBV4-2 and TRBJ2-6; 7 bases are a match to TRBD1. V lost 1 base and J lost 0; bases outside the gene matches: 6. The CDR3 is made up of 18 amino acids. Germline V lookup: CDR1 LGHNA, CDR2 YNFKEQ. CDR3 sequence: CASSQVSGQRSGANVLTF. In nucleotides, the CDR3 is TGTGCCAGCAGCCAAGTATCGGGACAGCGCTCTGGGGCCAACGTCCTGACTTTC.

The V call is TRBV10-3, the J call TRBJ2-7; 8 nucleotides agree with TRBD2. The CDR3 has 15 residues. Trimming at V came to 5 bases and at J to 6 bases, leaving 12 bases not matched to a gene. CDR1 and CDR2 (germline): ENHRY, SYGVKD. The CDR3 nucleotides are TGTGCCATCAGTCCATTAAGCGGGAGCGCGCGCGAGCAGTACTTC. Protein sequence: CAISPLSGSAREQYF.

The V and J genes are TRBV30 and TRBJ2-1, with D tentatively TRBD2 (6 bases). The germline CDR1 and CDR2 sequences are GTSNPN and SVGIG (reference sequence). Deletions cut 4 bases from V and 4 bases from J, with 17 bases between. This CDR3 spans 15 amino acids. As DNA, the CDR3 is TGTGCCTGGACCAGCGGGCTAGCGATATACAATGAGCAGTTCTTC. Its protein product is CAWTSGLAIYNEQFF. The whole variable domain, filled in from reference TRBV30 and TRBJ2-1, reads SQTIHQWPATLVQPVGSPLSLECTVEGTSNPNLYWYRQAAGRGLQLLFYSVGIGQISSEVPQNLSASRPQDRQFILSSKKLLLSDSGFYLCAWTSGLAIYNEQFFGPGTRLTVL.